These T cell receptor beta chains were read from a single sample in a study of blood T cell repertoires in COVID-19. The assay was immunoSEQ multiplex PCR, and TCRdb's table has in-frame clones only and misses some. The data contain over 150,000 clones, roughly 87% of them singletons. The sample comprised PBMCs or T cells enriched from blood (not recorded which). The receptor set was obtained from a woman in her fifties or sixties who had recovered from COVID-19. Both conserved end residues are part of each CDR3. A D gene is named only where the DNA matches it firmly. Size is omitted from some rows. Given values are once, few, many or a class for expanded clones.

j_gene: TRBJ2-1
abundance: .
v_gene: TRBV2
d_gene: .
CDR3aa: CASGQAGLVTRGEQFF
CDR3nt: TGTGCCAGCGGCCAAGCAGGTTTAGTCACCCGGGGTGAGCAGTTCTTC

j_gene: TRBJ1-3
abundance: .
v_gene: TRBV11-2
d_gene: .
CDR3aa: CASRPQGSVHSGNTIYF
CDR3nt: TGTGCCAGCCGCCCCCAGGGTTCGGTGCACTCTGGAAACACCATATATTTT

j_gene: TRBJ2-3
abundance: .
v_gene: TRBV5-6
d_gene: .
CDR3aa: CASSLWRTDTQYF
CDR3nt: TGTGCCAGCAGCTTGTGGCGCACAGATACGCAGTATTTT

j_gene: TRBJ2-3
abundance: .
v_gene: TRBV3-1/TRBV3-2
d_gene: .
CDR3aa: CASSQDSRTDTQYF
CDR3nt: TGTGCCAGCAGCCAAGATTCCAGGACAGATACGCAGTATTTT

j_gene: TRBJ2-1
abundance: .
v_gene: TRBV7-2
d_gene: .
CDR3aa: CASSLDRAGYNEQFF
CDR3nt: TGTGCCAGCAGCCTAGACCGGGCAGGGTACAATGAGCAGTTCTTC

j_gene: TRBJ2-1
abundance: .
v_gene: TRBV9
d_gene: TRBD2
CDR3aa: CASSERTSGRDEQFF
CDR3nt: TGTGCCAGCAGCGAGCGGACTAGCGGGAGGGATGAGCAGTTCTTC

j_gene: TRBJ2-3
abundance: .
v_gene: TRBV5-4
d_gene: .
CDR3aa: CASSSGRTSTDTQYF
CDR3nt: TGTGCCAGCAGCTCCGGACGGACTAGCACAGATACGCAGTATTTT

j_gene: TRBJ2-3
abundance: .
v_gene: TRBV10-1
d_gene: .
CDR3aa: CASSESRADTDTQYF
CDR3nt: TGCGCCAGCAGTGAGTCAAGAGCGGACACAGATACGCAGTATTTT

j_gene: TRBJ2-2
abundance: .
v_gene: TRBV5-1
d_gene: TRBD2
CDR3aa: CASSLEGTSDTGELFF
CDR3nt: TGCGCCAGCAGCTTGGAGGGGACTAGCGACACCGGGGAGCTGTTTTTT

j_gene: TRBJ1-3
abundance: .
v_gene: TRBV5-1
d_gene: .
CDR3aa: CASSLEGAGAGNTIYF
CDR3nt: TGCGCCAGCAGCTTGGAAGGGGCCGGCGCGGGAAACACCATATATTTT

j_gene: TRBJ1-2
abundance: once
v_gene: TRBV18
d_gene: .
CDR3aa: CASSPAENYGYTF
CDR3nt: TGTGCCAGCTCACCCGCGGAGAACTATGGCTACACCTTC

j_gene: TRBJ2-2
abundance: once
v_gene: TRBV10-2
d_gene: .
CDR3aa: CASTGVSGELFF
CDR3nt: TGCGCCAGCACAGGGGTTTCCGGGGAGCTGTTTTTT

j_gene: TRBJ1-4
abundance: few
v_gene: TRBV18
d_gene: TRBD1
CDR3aa: CASSPQDRGSAAEKLFF
CDR3nt: TGTGCCAGCTCACCTCAGGACAGGGGGAGCGCAGCTGAAAAACTGTTTTTT

j_gene: TRBJ2-3
abundance: medium-sized
v_gene: TRBV19
d_gene: TRBD2
CDR3aa: CASSGTSGTDTQYF
CDR3nt: TGTGCCAGTAGTGGGACTAGCGGGACAGATACGCAGTATTTT

j_gene: TRBJ1-3
abundance: few
v_gene: TRBV28
d_gene: .
CDR3aa: CASSSFYRNTIYF
CDR3nt: TGTGCCAGCAGTTCTTTTTATCGAAACACCATATATTTT

j_gene: TRBJ1-2
abundance: .
v_gene: TRBV4-3
d_gene: .
CDR3aa: CASSQDLQLWNYGYTF
CDR3nt: TGCGCCAGCAGCCAAGATCTTCAGTTATGGAACTATGGCTACACCTTC

j_gene: TRBJ2-1
abundance: .
v_gene: TRBV7-3
d_gene: TRBD2
CDR3aa: CASSSSTSNNEQFF
CDR3nt: TGTGCCAGCAGCTCGTCGACTAGCAACAATGAGCAGTTCTTC

j_gene: TRBJ1-2
abundance: few
v_gene: TRBV6-1
d_gene: .
CDR3aa: CASSEVVTAVNYGYTF
CDR3nt: TGTGCCAGCAGTGAAGTTGTGACAGCCGTAAACTATGGCTACACCTTC

j_gene: TRBJ1-5
abundance: once
v_gene: TRBV18
d_gene: TRBD1
CDR3aa: CASSPDRSYQPQHF
CDR3nt: TGTGCCAGCTCACCGGACAGGTCCTATCAGCCCCAGCATTTT

j_gene: TRBJ1-1
abundance: .
v_gene: TRBV7-9
d_gene: .
CDR3aa: CASSFAVAEAFF
CDR3nt: TGTGCCAGCAGCTTCGCGGTGGCTGAAGCTTTCTTT

j_gene: TRBJ1-3
abundance: .
v_gene: TRBV14
d_gene: .
CDR3aa: CASSPPGTTGNTIYF
CDR3nt: TGTGCCAGCAGCCCCCCAGGGACAACTGGAAACACCATATATTTT

j_gene: TRBJ2-3
abundance: .
v_gene: TRBV3-1/TRBV3-2
d_gene: TRBD2
CDR3aa: CASSQAGRADTQYF
CDR3nt: TGTGCCAGCAGCCAAGCCGGGAGGGCGGATACGCAGTATTTT

j_gene: TRBJ1-1
abundance: .
v_gene: TRBV25-1
d_gene: .
CDR3aa: CASAWGEEAFF
CDR3nt: TGTGCCAGCGCCTGGGGGGAGGAAGCTTTCTTT

j_gene: TRBJ2-3
abundance: .
v_gene: TRBV7-2
d_gene: TRBD1
CDR3aa: CASSSTGTGAYLGTDTQYF
CDR3nt: TGTGCCAGCAGCTCAACCGGGACAGGCGCCTATCTGGGGACAGATACGCAGTATTTT

j_gene: TRBJ2-3
abundance: .
v_gene: TRBV3-1/TRBV3-2
d_gene: .
CDR3aa: CASSQVTGPSTDTQYF
CDR3nt: TGTGCCAGCAGCCAAGTAACAGGGCCTAGCACAGATACGCAGTATTTT

j_gene: TRBJ1-2
abundance: many
v_gene: TRBV4-1
d_gene: .
CDR3aa: CASSQDRARQNYGYTF
CDR3nt: TGCGCCAGCAGCCAAGATCGGGCGCGACAGAACTATGGCTACACCTTC

j_gene: TRBJ2-1
abundance: .
v_gene: TRBV5-8
d_gene: TRBD2
CDR3aa: CASSTGTSGHNNEQFF
CDR3nt: TGTGCCAGCAGCACCGGGACTAGCGGACACAACAATGAGCAGTTCTTC

j_gene: TRBJ1-5
abundance: .
v_gene: TRBV6-6
d_gene: TRBD1
CDR3aa: CAGGTGGFTHNQPQHF
CDR3nt: TGTGCCGGTGGGACAGGGGGTTTTACTCACAATCAGCCCCAGCATTTT

j_gene: TRBJ2-3
abundance: .
v_gene: TRBV18
d_gene: .
CDR3aa: CASSPSAGITDTQYF
CDR3nt: TGTGCCAGCTCACCTAGCGCCGGTATCACAGATACGCAGTATTTT

j_gene: TRBJ2-5
abundance: .
v_gene: TRBV11-2
d_gene: .
CDR3aa: CASSGGAREETQYF
CDR3nt: TGTGCCAGCAGCGGGGGGGCGCGGGAAGAGACCCAGTACTTC

j_gene: TRBJ1-1
abundance: .
v_gene: TRBV28
d_gene: .
CDR3aa: CASSLVQRNTEAFF
CDR3nt: TGTGCCAGCAGTTTAGTACAAAGGAACACTGAAGCTTTCTTT

j_gene: TRBJ1-2
abundance: .
v_gene: TRBV28
d_gene: TRBD1
CDR3aa: CASSLGQWYGYTF
CDR3nt: TGTGCCAGCAGTTTGGGACAGTGGTATGGCTACACCTTC

j_gene: TRBJ1-4
abundance: .
v_gene: TRBV30
d_gene: .
CDR3aa: CAWSGQLTTNEKLFF
CDR3nt: TGTGCCTGGAGCGGACAGCTAACAACTAATGAAAAACTGTTTTTT

j_gene: TRBJ2-1
abundance: .
v_gene: TRBV19
d_gene: .
CDR3aa: CASGERGFSYNEQFF
CDR3nt: TGTGCCAGCGGGGAACGGGGTTTCTCCTACAATGAGCAGTTCTTC

j_gene: TRBJ2-1
abundance: .
v_gene: TRBV28
d_gene: .
CDR3aa: CASSLRFTRRREGYNEQFF
CDR3nt: TGTGCCAGCAGTTTACGGTTTACGCGACGGAGGGAAGGGTACAATGAGCAGTTCTTC

j_gene: TRBJ2-1
abundance: .
v_gene: TRBV27
d_gene: .
CDR3aa: CASSLSVGSLEQFF
CDR3nt: TGTGCCAGCAGTTTATCGGTCGGGAGCTTGGAGCAGTTCTTC

j_gene: TRBJ1-1
abundance: .
v_gene: TRBV2
d_gene: .
CDR3aa: CASSLSGEAFF
CDR3nt: TGTGCCAGCAGCCTTAGCGGTGAAGCTTTCTTT

j_gene: TRBJ2-7
abundance: .
v_gene: TRBV2
d_gene: .
CDR3aa: CASSEGSLEQYF
CDR3nt: TGTGCCAGCAGTGAGGGCAGTTTAGAGCAGTACTTC

j_gene: TRBJ2-1
abundance: .
v_gene: TRBV18
d_gene: .
CDR3aa: CASSPRLGEQFF
CDR3nt: TGTGCCAGCTCCCCCAGACTCGGTGAGCAGTTCTTC

j_gene: TRBJ1-1
abundance: .
v_gene: TRBV7-3
d_gene: .
CDR3aa: CASSPQGGVNTEAFF
CDR3nt: TGTGCCAGCAGCCCCCAGGGAGGCGTGAACACTGAAGCTTTCTTT

j_gene: TRBJ2-6
abundance: .
v_gene: TRBV18
d_gene: .
CDR3aa: CASSAGLSGANVLTF
CDR3nt: TGTGCCAGCTCAGCGGGGCTGTCTGGGGCCAACGTCCTGACTTTC

j_gene: TRBJ2-1
abundance: .
v_gene: TRBV29-1
d_gene: TRBD1
CDR3aa: CSARDRTAYNEQFF
CDR3nt: TGCAGCGCCCGGGACAGGACGGCATACAATGAGCAGTTCTTC

j_gene: TRBJ2-7
abundance: .
v_gene: TRBV4-1
d_gene: TRBD1
CDR3aa: CASSQFYRGMNEQYF
CDR3nt: TGCGCCAGCAGCCAATTTTACAGGGGAATGAACGAGCAGTACTTC

j_gene: TRBJ1-3
abundance: .
v_gene: TRBV9
d_gene: TRBD1
CDR3aa: CASSSRPGQGAFGNTIYF
CDR3nt: TGTGCCAGCAGCTCCCGTCCAGGACAGGGGGCTTTTGGAAACACCATATATTTT

j_gene: TRBJ2-7
abundance: .
v_gene: TRBV18
d_gene: .
CDR3aa: CASSPPDGLRQYF
CDR3nt: TGTGCCAGCTCACCTCCGGACGGACTCCGGCAGTACTTC

j_gene: TRBJ2-7
abundance: .
v_gene: TRBV7-2
d_gene: TRBD2
CDR3aa: CASSLGTSGSEQYF
CDR3nt: TGTGCCAGCAGCTTAGGCACTAGCGGGAGCGAGCAGTACTTC

j_gene: TRBJ1-5
abundance: .
v_gene: TRBV28
d_gene: .
CDR3aa: CASSFPGTISQPQHF
CDR3nt: TGTGCCAGCAGTTTCCCTGGGACAATAAGTCAGCCCCAGCATTTT

j_gene: TRBJ2-5
abundance: .
v_gene: TRBV5-1
d_gene: TRBD2
CDR3aa: CASSSTSGSKTQYF
CDR3nt: TGCGCCAGCAGCTCGACTAGCGGCTCAAAGACCCAGTACTTC

j_gene: TRBJ2-1
abundance: .
v_gene: TRBV6-1
d_gene: TRBD2
CDR3aa: CASSELAGVSNEQFF
CDR3nt: TGTGCCAGCAGTGAACTGGCGGGAGTTAGCAATGAGCAGTTCTTC

j_gene: TRBJ2-7
abundance: .
v_gene: TRBV7-9
d_gene: .
CDR3aa: CASSFTDYEQYF
CDR3nt: TGTGCCAGCAGCTTCACAGACTACGAGCAGTACTTC